What follows are 22 T cell receptor beta chains derived from one specimen sequenced in a study of blood T cell repertoires in COVID-19. Sequenced by immunoSEQ multiplex PCR; TCRdb stores in-frame clones only, minus some. Among some 360,000 clones listed, more than 70% were seen once. Sequencing was done on a sample of peripheral blood. The receptors come from a woman in her sixties with COVID-19, enrolled during active disease.

The chain recombines TRBV6-6 with TRBJ1-1; D gene ambiguous. The germline V and J ends were trimmed by 6 bases and 0 bases, with 11 bases remaining between them. This CDR3 region has 14 residues. Per the germline V gene, CDR1 is MNHNY and CDR2 is SVGAGI (reference sequence). The CDR3 spells CASSLGGVNTEAFF. The CDR3 DNA is TGTGCCAGCAGCCTAGGAGGAGTGAACACTGAAGCTTTCTTT.

The chain combines TRBV10-1 with TRBJ2-2; 10 bases match TRBD2. V lost 4 bases, J lost 0 bases, and 8 bases stayed unmatched. The CDR3 sequence is 18 residues long. Germline loops: CDR1 WNHNN, CDR2 SYGVQD (reference sequence). In DNA form, the CDR3 reads TGCGCCAGCAGTGCTAGTTTTAGCGGGGGGCCGAACACCGGGGAGCTGTTTTTT. Its translation is CASSASFSGGPNTGELFF.

This rearrangement joins TRBV7-2 to TRBJ1-3; TRBD1 matches at 7 bases. V gave up 2 bases and J gave up 2 bases; unmatched junction bases: 15. CDR1 is SGHTA, CDR2 FQGNSA, per germline. The CDR3 covers 19 residues. The CDR3 DNA reads TGTGCCAGCAGCTTACGGGGACAGAAATTACCCTTCGCTGGAAACACCATATATTTT. Protein: CASSLRGQKLPFAGNTIYF.

The V and J genes are TRBV5-1 and TRBJ1-1; 9 bases map to TRBD1. CDR3 length: 15 residues. V lost 4 bases, J lost 1 base, and 5 bases stayed unmatched. The germline CDR1 and CDR2 sequences are SGHRS and YFSETQ. The CDR3 region has the DNA TGCGCCAGCAGCACGTTGACAGGGGGGAACACTGAAGCTTTCTTT. Amino acid sequence: CASSTLTGGNTEAFF.

In its sample, this clone was seen once. The rearrangement links TRBV7-9 to TRBJ1-1; D is possibly TRBD1 (5 bases). The CDR3 runs to 15 residues. Deletions cut 6 bases from V and 6 bases from J, with 20 bases between. The germline V gene has CDR1 SEHNR and CDR2 FQNEAQ (reference sequence). CDR3 sequence: CASRQTVQQDAEAFF. The CDR3 DNA sequence: TGTGCCAGCAGGCAGACAGTTCAGCAAGACGCTGAAGCTTTCTTT. Full variable domain (remainder filled in from reference TRBV7-9 and TRBJ1-1): DTGVSQNPRHKITKRGQNVTFRCDPISEHNRLYWYRQTLGQGPEFLTYFQNEAQLEKSRLLSDRFSAERPKGSFSTLEIQRTEQGDSAMYLCASRQTVQQDAEAFFGQGTRLTVV.

The chain couples TRBV6-5 to TRBJ1-1, with TRBD1 identical over 7 bases. The V gene end was trimmed by 6 bases and the J gene end by 0 bases; junction bases not matched to a gene: 7. Looked up from germline, CDR1 is MNHEY and CDR2 is SVGAGI. This CDR3 is built from 15 residues. The CDR3 loop reads CASSPTGRLNTEAFF. CDR3 in DNA: TGTGCCAGCAGCCCGACAGGGCGATTGAACACTGAAGCTTTCTTT.

The rearrangement joins TRBV10-1 to TRBJ2-7; 8 bases map to TRBD2. This CDR3 has 13 amino acids. CDR1 WNHNN and CDR2 SYGVQD come from the germline V gene (reference sequence). Trimming cost V 10 bases and J 5 bases; bases outside gene matches: 10. The CDR3 region is CATRGSGAHEQYF. CDR3 bases: TGCGCCACCAGGGGTAGCGGGGCTCACGAGCAGTACTTC.

This rearrangement joins TRBV25-1 to TRBJ1-1; no clear D gene. From germline, CDR1 is MGHDK and CDR2 SYGVNS. The CDR3 has 13 amino acids. V lost 0 bases, J lost 5 bases, and 7 bases lay in between. CDR3 in amino acids: CASSEYRGTEAFF. The CDR3 DNA follows: TGTGCCAGCAGTGAATACCGCGGTACTGAAGCTTTCTTT.

The chain joins TRBV6-5 to TRBJ1-6, with 8 positions matching TRBD1. Germline V CDR1 and CDR2: MNHEY, SVGAGI. This CDR3 spans 15 amino acids. The V gene end was trimmed by 8 bases and the J gene end by 10 bases; junction bases not matched to a gene: 13. The CDR3 spells CASRNGQGEGSPLHF. The CDR3 DNA is TGTGCCAGCCGAAACGGACAGGGAGAAGGCTCACCCCTCCACTTT.

The chain joins TRBV9 to TRBJ1-5; a possible D gene is TRBD1 (6 bases). V lost 4 bases and J 4 bases, leaving 15 bases between the germline ends. The CDR3 totals 15 residues. Germline CDR1 is SGDLS and CDR2 is YYNGEE. The CDR3 DNA sequence: TGTGCCAGCAGCCCCAGTACAGGGCCAAATCAGCCCCAGCATTTT. Translating gives CASSPSTGPNQPQHF.

The J gene is TRBJ1-4, the V gene TRBV6-5; 10 nucleotides match TRBD1. Per germline, CDR1 MNHEY and CDR2 SVGAGI. The CDR3 runs to 15 residues. J was trimmed by 8 bases and V by 6 bases; bases with no gene match: 9. The CDR3 DNA is TGTGCCAGCAGGGGGGACAGGGGCCCCCGGGAAAAACTGTTTTTT. It codes for CASRGDRGPREKLFF.

The chain has TRBV19 and TRBJ1-5; 12 nucleotides align to TRBD1. From germline, CDR1 is LNHDA and CDR2 SQIVND (reference sequence). This CDR3 has 18 residues. The V segment lost 5 bases and the J segment 9 bases; nucleotides outside the gene matches: 17. CDR3 DNA: TGTGCCAGTAGTTTCTTAGCCGGGACAGGGGGCAACGATCCGCCCCAGCATTTT. The encoded protein is CASSFLAGTGGNDPPQHF.

The chain has TRBV6-5 and TRBJ2-7, with TRBD1 matching 10 bases. The CDR3 extends over 15 amino acids. V dropped 6 bases and J dropped 6; count of bases not matched to a gene: 11. Germline lookup yields CDR1 MNHEY and CDR2 SVGAGI. The CDR3 loop reads CASSPFGTGVSEQYF. In nucleotides, the CDR3 is TGTGCCAGCAGCCCCTTTGGGACAGGGGTTTCCGAGCAGTACTTC.

The V and J genes are TRBV19 and TRBJ2-1; D is possibly TRBD2 (6 bases). The CDR3 is 14 amino acids. V dropped 5 bases and J dropped 9 bases, with 17 bases sitting between them. Looked up from germline, CDR1 is LNHDA and CDR2 is SQIVND (reference sequence). The chain's CDR3 is CASSPLLPGGEQFF. DNA of the CDR3: TGTGCCAGTAGTCCGCTCCTGCCCGGGGGTGAGCAGTTCTTC.

This clone has more than one count but fewer than ten. The chain employs TRBV4-1 and TRBJ2-7; 8 positions agree with TRBD1. The CDR3 extends over 16 amino acids. Germline V CDR1 and CDR2: MGHRA, YSYEKL. V gave up 1 base and J gave up 3 bases; unmatched junction bases: 8. The CDR3 bases are TGCGCCAGCAGCCAAGGTGGGACAGGCATAGGCTACGAGCAGTACTTC. Translating it yields CASSQGGTGIGYEQYF.

The chain recombines TRBV9 with TRBJ2-7; D perhaps matches TRBD2 (7 bases). Looked up from germline, CDR1 is SGDLS and CDR2 is YYNGEE. The CDR3 is made up of 14 amino acids. V lost 0 bases to trimming and J lost 6 bases, with 13 bases between them. The CDR3 loop is CASSVAGGASEQYF. The CDR3 coding sequence is TGTGCCAGCAGCGTAGCTGGGGGGGCCAGCGAGCAGTACTTC.

A note on this clone: The limits of the CDR3 on the DNA are not certain, so only TCRdb's listed CDR3 is given. The V gene is TRBV6-4, the J gene TRBJ2-2; the D call in the table, TRBD1, was not verified against the DNA. The CDR3 has 15 amino acids, counting both end residues. The germline V gene has CDR1 MRHNA and CDR2 SNTAGT. The CDR3 loop reads CASFGPGKGAGELFF.

CDR3 sequence: CASSFQGVTEAFF. The CDR3 DNA reads as TGTGCCAGCAGTTTCCAGGGGGTCACTGAAGCTTTCTTT. The genes are TRBV12-3 or TRBV12-4 and TRBJ1-1; 7 positions agree with TRBD1. With 3 bases clipped from V and 4 bases from J, the junction kept 2 bases outside the gene matches. This CDR3 comprises 13 residues.

The CDR3 sequence is CASRLQGQNTEAFF. Written as DNA, the CDR3 is TGTGCCAGCAGACTCCAGGGGCAGAACACTGAAGCTTTCTTT. This rearrangement joins TRBV6-5 to TRBJ1-1, with a weak D call TRBD1 (6 bases). The CDR3 contains 14 residues. Germline V gene lookup returns CDR1 MNHEY and CDR2 SVGAGI. Trimming took 6 bases from V and 1 from J, leaving 12 bases between them.

V usage is TRBV29-1 and J usage is TRBJ2-7; 8 nucleotides match TRBD1. The V segment lost 6 bases and the J segment 2 bases; nucleotides outside the gene matches: 6. The CDR3 has 13 amino acids. Germline V gene sequence: CDR1 SQVTM, CDR2 ANQGSEA. The CDR3 loop is CSVGTGVTYEQYF. Here the CDR3 DNA reads TGCAGCGTAGGGACAGGAGTCACCTACGAGCAGTACTTC.

V is TRBV3-1 (or the pseudogene TRBV3-2) and J is TRBJ2-7, with TRBD2 identical over 9 bases. CDR3 length: 15 amino acids. Trimming took 4 bases from V and 4 from J; bases not matched to a gene: 8. CDR1 and CDR2 from the germline V gene are LGHDT and YNNKEL (reference sequence). The CDR3 bases are TGTGCCAGCAGCCGCGGGGGGGGCTCCCATTACGAGCAGTACTTC. This sequence encodes CASSRGGGSHYEQYF.

The rearrangement links TRBV7-8 to TRBJ2-7, with 10 positions matching TRBD2. With V trimmed by 5 bases and J by 0 bases, 4 bases remained unmatched. Germline CDR1 is SGHVS and CDR2 is FQNEAQ. The CDR3 contains 15 residues. The CDR3 bases are TGTGCCAGCAGCCAACTAGCGGGGAGCTCCTACGAGCAGTACTTC. Residues: CASSQLAGSSYEQYF.